The clone carrying this TCR beta chain came up many times. Its antigen is as yet unknown. With 3 bases removed from V and 6 bases from J, the gap between germline ends came to 15 bases. CDR3 size: 15 residues. CDR1 is SNHLY and CDR2 is FYNNEI in the germline V gene. The data belong to a study of identical twins. Study observations and caveats: Abundant cord blood beta clonotypes carried fewer insertions; memory repertoires showed none. Findings came from cross-sectional statistics, without long-term follow-up of donors. Partial confounding of zero-insertion analyses by invariant MAIT and iNKT cells was possible.

TCRdb ran MiXCR on the 5' RACE reads and lists one entry per CDR3 protein. This sample carries approximately 140,000 distinct CDR3 sequences, roughly 3.2% of them seen once, and the ten largest clones take around 8.1%. The V gene is TRBV2, the J gene TRBJ1-5; D gene uncertain. Sequenced: memory T cells sorted from blood. The clonotype comes from a man aged 18 to 29 in good health. CDR3 amino acids: CASSDYPPGIQPQHF. The CDR3 nucleotides read TGTGCCAGCAGTGATTATCCCCCCGGCATTCAGCCCCAGCATTTT.